One sample yielded the 8 T cell receptor beta chains listed below, sequenced in a study of identical twins (dated by TCRdb to 2016 to 2018). Libraries were constructed by 5' RACE. Instrument used: Illumina HiSeq 2000. TCRdb cleaned the public reads at Q25 with fastp, built clones with MiXCR and kept in-frame beta chains. Entries that share a CDR3 protein sequence are merged under the most common genes and DNA. In all, the sample holds approximately 1.8 million distinct CDR3 sequences, and about 32% of those were seen once. Over 0.25% of the sample comes from the top ten. The source material was cord blood. Receptors originate from a newborn girl in good health.

This clonotype was picked up many times. The V gene is TRBV12-3 or TRBV12-4, the J gene TRBJ2-5; D not resolved. Trimming cost V 8 bases and J 2 bases, with 9 bases left between them. The CDR3 runs to 12 residues. CDR3 coding DNA: TGTGCCAGCGCGCGGAGACAAGAGACCCAGTACTTC. Its translation is CASARRQETQYF.

The table lists this clonotype with a few counts. The V call is TRBV7-2, the J call TRBJ2-7; 8 nucleotides agree with TRBD2. CDR1 and CDR2 (germline): SGHTA, FQGNSA. Trimming took 2 bases from V and 6 from J; bases not matched to a gene: 12. The CDR3 spans 16 residues. This CDR3 reads CASSLSHWGLVGEQYF. CDR3 DNA sequence: TGTGCCAGCAGCTTATCACACTGGGGACTAGTTGGCGAGCAGTACTTC.

This clonotype has a handful of counts. The rearrangement joins TRBV20-1 to TRBJ1-4; D is unclear. Germline CDR1 reads DFQATT; CDR2 reads SNEGSKA (reference sequence). The ends were cut back, 7 bases at V and 8 bases at J, with 17 bases in the middle. The CDR3 covers 13 residues. This CDR3 reads CSVSRRWAEKLFF. Here the CDR3 DNA reads TGCAGTGTTTCCAGGAGGTGGGCGGAAAAACTGTTTTTT.

This chain connects TRBV20-1 to TRBJ2-7; 8 bases are a match to TRBD2. The CDR3 runs 15 residues. The germline V gene has CDR1 DFQATT and CDR2 SNEGSKA (reference sequence). V trimming: 3 bases; J trimming: 7 bases; junction bases outside the gene matches: 14. In nucleotides, the CDR3 is TGCAGTGCTAGCGGCGGTCTAGCGGGCAACAATGAGCAGTACTTC. Translation: CSASGGLAGNNEQYF.

This clonotype was counted only a few times. The rearrangement joins TRBV5-6 to TRBJ2-5; D is unresolved. From germline, CDR1 is SGHDT and CDR2 YYEEEE. The length of the CDR3 is 15 residues. Trimming removed 1 base at V and 1 base at J, with 11 bases between. Here the CDR3 reads CASSLFDSIQETQYF. The CDR3 DNA reads as TGTGCCAGCAGCTTGTTCGACTCGATCCAAGAGACCCAGTACTTC.

This clonotype occurred many times. Mismatch with germline at one junction end may stem from a read error. This sequence joins TRBV7-7 and TRBJ2-5, with D possibly being TRBD2 (6 bases). CDR3 size: 13 residues. Per germline, CDR1 SSHAT and CDR2 FNYEAQ (reference sequence). The CDR3 region has the DNA TGTGCTAGCAGCCCCGGGGGACCAGAGACCCAGTACTTC. Its translation is CASSPGGPETQYF.

In the case of this clonotype: Compared with germline, one end of the junction differs, possibly owing to a read error. The J gene is TRBJ2-7, the V gene TRBV18; D ambiguous. Germline-derived CDR1 and CDR2 are KGHSH and LQKENI. The CDR3 totals 12 residues. The CDR3 sequence is CASPPDSYEQYF. In nucleotides, the CDR3 is TGTGCCAGCCCACCCGACTCCTACGAGCAGTACTTC.

This clonotype has just a few counts. As DNA, the CDR3 is TGTGCCAGCAGCTCCTACACAGAAGGCGAGCAGTACTTC. Translation: CASSSYTEGEQYF. This chain uses TRBV27 with TRBJ2-7; no reliable D call. The V and J ends lost 6 bases and 6 bases respectively, with 15 bases between them. Per the germline V gene, CDR1 is MNHEY and CDR2 is SMNVEV (reference sequence). The CDR3 is 13 residues long.